The 32 T cell receptor beta chains reported below all come from one sample, sequenced in a study of patients and donors after allogeneic stem cell transplantation. TCRdb called the RT-PCR reads again in MiXCR, with one record for every CDR3 protein. The table has tens of thousands of distinct CDR3 sequences, about 25% seen once. The specimen was blood, either unsorted or a sorted T cell fraction (not recorded which). Receptors were obtained from a human donor who was either an allogeneic HSCT recipient or a stem cell or donor lymphocyte infusion donor (not recorded which). It is not recorded whose cells these are; they may come from a transplant donor.

The chain couples TRBV7-9 to TRBJ1-3, with D possibly matching TRBD1 (5 bases). V gave up 3 bases and J gave up 0 bases, with 15 bases separating them. The CDR3 runs 17 residues. Germline V gene sequence: CDR1 SEHNR, CDR2 FQNEAQ (reference sequence). The CDR3 protein is CASSFLGALDSGNTIYF. The CDR3 DNA reads as TGTGCCAGCAGCTTCCTTGGGGCATTAGACTCTGGAAACACCATATATTTT. The whole variable domain, filled in from reference TRBV7-9 and TRBJ1-3, reads DTGVSQNPRHKITKRGQNVTFRCDPISEHNRLYWYRQTLGQGPEFLTYFQNEAQLEKSRLLSDRFSAERPKGSFSTLEIQRTEQGDSAMYLCASSFLGALDSGNTIYFGEGSWLTVV.

This clonotype was recorded a few times. The V and J genes are TRBV29-1 and TRBJ1-5, with D unclear. V lost 0 bases to trimming and J lost 0 bases, with 3 bases between them. This CDR3 is 13 amino acids long. From germline, CDR1 is SQVTM and CDR2 ANQGSEA. The CDR3 loop is CSVEDGSNQPQHF. In nucleotides, the CDR3 is TGCAGCGTTGAAGATGGTAGCAATCAGCCCCAGCATTTT.

This clonotype appeared a few times. This chain connects TRBV20-1 to TRBJ1-2; TRBD1 matches 10 bases. The CDR3 has 14 amino acids. With 2 bases clipped from V and 8 bases from J, the junction kept 8 bases outside the gene matches. In germline, CDR1 is DFQATT, CDR2 SNEGSKA (reference sequence). The CDR3 sequence is CSARLNPTGGGYTF. CDR3 DNA sequence: TGCAGTGCTAGACTGAATCCGACAGGGGGCGGCTACACCTTC.

The chain combines TRBV20-1 with TRBJ2-2, with TRBD2 matching over 13 bases. The junction had 7 bases not matched to a gene; V was cut back by 5 bases and J by 4 bases. This CDR3 comprises 16 residues. Germline CDR1 reads DFQATT; CDR2 reads SNEGSKA (reference sequence). CDR3 sequence: CSASGTSGKSTGELFF. CDR3 bases: TGCAGTGCTTCCGGGACTAGCGGGAAGTCCACCGGGGAGCTGTTTTTT.

This clonotype has just a few counts. This CDR3 reads CSVEEERSYEQYF. The DNA of the CDR3 is TGCAGCGTTGAAGAAGAGAGATCCTACGAGCAGTACTTC. This chain connects TRBV29-1 to TRBJ2-7; D gene unclear. From germline, CDR1 is SQVTM and CDR2 ANQGSEA. There are 13 residues in the CDR3. Trimming took 0 bases from V and 1 from J, leaving 7 bases between them.

CDR3: CASSYARDSLSYEQYF. The DNA of the CDR3 is TGTGCCAGCAGCTACGCCCGGGACAGTCTCTCCTACGAGCAGTACTTC. The chain recombines TRBV3-1 with TRBJ2-7, with 7 positions matching TRBD1. Germline loops: CDR1 LGHDT, CDR2 YNNKEL (reference sequence). CDR3 length: 16 amino acids. V trimming: 5 bases; J trimming: 0 bases; junction bases outside the gene matches: 10.

The chain is built from TRBV4-1 and TRBJ2-3, with 7 nucleotides matching TRBD2. V lost 3 bases, J lost 2 bases, and 8 bases stayed unmatched. Germline loops: CDR1 MGHRA, CDR2 YSYEKL. The CDR3 has 16 amino acids. CDR3 coding DNA: TGCGCCAGCAGCCAGGTCCTACTAGCGCCCACAGATACGCAGTATTTT. Encoded protein: CASSQVLLAPTDTQYF.

The gene calls are TRBV10-3 and TRBJ2-3, with no clear D. Germline V gene data show CDR1 as ENHRY and CDR2 as SYGVKD. CDR3 length equals 12 residues. The germline V and J ends were trimmed by 4 bases and 3 bases, with 5 bases remaining between them. This CDR3 is CAISVTTDTQYF. The CDR3 nucleotides are TGTGCCATCAGTGTCACTACAGATACGCAGTATTTT.

This sequence joins TRBV5-1 and TRBJ1-5, with D hard to call. The CDR3 has 15 residues. The germline CDR1 and CDR2 sequences are SGHRS and YFSETQ. V was trimmed by 1 base and J by 5 bases, leaving 13 bases between them. CDR3 in amino acids: CASSLYGSGDQPQHF. The DNA of the CDR3 is TGCGCCAGCAGCTTGTACGGGTCTGGGGATCAGCCCCAGCATTTT.

The V gene is TRBV12-3 or TRBV12-4, the J gene TRBJ2-5, with 7 bases that match TRBD1. This CDR3 spans 17 amino acids. J was trimmed by 2 bases and V by 3 bases; bases with no gene match: 12. CDR3 residues: CASSFGPTGWGQETQYF. The CDR3, as DNA: TGTGCCAGCAGTTTCGGACCGACAGGGTGGGGACAAGAGACCCAGTACTTC.

The chain couples TRBV5-1 to TRBJ2-2; possible D gene TRBD1, 5 bases. This CDR3 comprises 14 residues. V was clipped by 1 base and J by 5 bases, with 9 bases between them. The germline CDR1 and CDR2 sequences are SGHRS and YFSETQ. The CDR3 protein is CASSLSQGTGELFF. CDR3 nucleotide sequence: TGCGCCAGCAGCTTGAGTCAGGGAACCGGGGAGCTGTTTTTT. Full variable domain (missing parts from reference TRBV5-1 and TRBJ2-2): KAGVTQTPRYLIKTRGQQVTLSCSPISGHRSVSWYQQTPGQGLQFLFEYFSETQRNKGNFPGRFSGRQFSNSRSEMNVSTLELGDSALYLCASSLSQGTGELFFGEGSRLTVL.

The gene calls are TRBV19 and TRBJ2-3; tentative D call: TRBD1 (6 bases). The CDR3 is 14 amino acids. Trimming cost V 7 bases and J 3 bases, with 14 bases left between them. The germline V gene has CDR1 LNHDA and CDR2 SQIVND (reference sequence). The CDR3 reads CASNNRDGTDTQYF. CDR3 DNA sequence: TGTGCCAGTAACAACAGGGATGGAACAGATACGCAGTATTTT.

V is TRBV30 and J is TRBJ1-2; D remains unclear. V was pared by 1 base and J by 2 bases, with 17 bases between. This CDR3 contains 16 residues. The germline V gene encodes CDR1 GTSNPN and CDR2 SVGIG (reference sequence). Written as DNA, the CDR3 is TGTGCCTGGAGTGCGTACGGGCTTATGAAAAACTATGGCTACACCTTC. Translation gives CAWSAYGLMKNYGYTF.

This clonotype has just a few counts. CDR3 protein: CASSRESGGAGIQYF. CDR3 nucleotides: TGTGCCAGCAGCCGGGAAAGCGGGGGGGCCGGCATTCAGTACTTC. This sequence joins TRBV9 and TRBJ2-4; 10 positions agree with TRBD2. V was clipped by 4 bases and J by 9 bases; unmatched bases: 10. The CDR3 loop spans 15 amino acids. Germline assignment: CDR1 SGDLS and CDR2 YYNGEE.

This clonotype was seen a few times. Germline and junction disagree at one end, which may indicate a read error. This chain connects TRBV2 to TRBJ1-5; tentatively, D is TRBD1 (5 bases). The V gene's germline CDR1 is SNHLY and CDR2 FYNNEI. There are 12 residues in the CDR3. In DNA form, the CDR3 reads TGTGCCAGCAGTGAAGTGGGGGACTCAGGCCGTTTT. Translation gives CASSEVGDSGRF.

The sample holds a few counts of this clonotype. The chain employs TRBV18 and TRBJ1-2; D gene uncertain. This CDR3 comprises 14 residues. Trimming left V 4 bases short and J 8 bases short, with 17 bases between. Germline V CDR1 and CDR2: KGHSH, LQKENI. CDR3 sequence reads: CASSRHLQYRGYTF. CDR3 coding DNA: TGTGCCAGCTCACGTCACTTGCAGTATAGGGGCTACACCTTC.

This clonotype was observed a few times. This chain connects TRBV12-3 or TRBV12-4 to TRBJ1-4, with 9 bases identical to TRBD1. The CDR3 is made up of 14 amino acids. With V trimmed by 7 bases and J by 6 bases, 6 bases remained unmatched. The CDR3, as DNA: TGTGCCAGCACAACGGGACAGGGCTATGAAAAACTGTTTTTT. It specifies CASTTGQGYEKLFF.

This rearrangement joins TRBV3-1 to TRBJ2-5; 8 bases fit TRBD2. Per the germline V gene, CDR1 is LGHDT and CDR2 is YNNKEL (reference sequence). The V segment lost 4 bases and the J segment 3 bases; nucleotides outside the gene matches: 4. This CDR3 is 14 amino acids long. The CDR3 sequence is CASSLTGGEETQYF. DNA for the CDR3: TGTGCCAGCAGCCTAACCGGGGGGGAAGAGACCCAGTACTTC.

This clonotype was detected only a few times. The V call is TRBV7-9, the J call TRBJ1-2; a possible D gene is TRBD1 (5 bases). The V gene's germline CDR1 is SEHNR and CDR2 FQNEAQ (reference sequence). The CDR3 has 14 amino acids. The ends were cut back, 3 bases at V and 4 bases at J, with 12 bases in the middle. The CDR3 nucleotides are TGTGCCAGCAGCTTGCCAGGGAGGGTCTATGGCTACACCTTC. Its protein product is CASSLPGRVYGYTF. The full variable domain, with the rest looked up from reference TRBV7-9 and TRBJ1-2, is DTGVSQNPRHKITKRGQNVTFRCDPISEHNRLYWYRQTLGQGPEFLTYFQNEAQLEKSRLLSDRFSAERPKGSFSTLEIQRTEQGDSAMYLCASSLPGRVYGYTFGSGTRLTVV.

The V and J genes are TRBV12-3 or TRBV12-4 and TRBJ2-7, with TRBD2 identical over 9 bases. The CDR3 runs 14 residues. J was trimmed by 5 bases and V by 2 bases; bases with no gene match: 4. The CDR3: CASSLSSGEHEQYF. The CDR3 nucleotides are TGTGCCAGCAGTTTATCTAGCGGGGAACACGAGCAGTACTTC.

This chain links TRBV10-2 with TRBJ2-2; D remains ambiguous. V was pared by 6 bases and J by 4 bases, with 9 bases between. CDR1 WSHSY and CDR2 SAAADI come from the germline V gene. This CDR3 contains 13 residues. CDR3: CASRIAPTGELFF. DNA of the CDR3: TGCGCCAGCAGGATAGCCCCCACCGGGGAGCTGTTTTTT.

The chain is built from TRBV5-1 and TRBJ1-5; D possibly corresponds to TRBD1 (5 bases). V lost 1 base, J lost 4 bases, and 15 bases lay in between. The CDR3 has 16 residues. Germline assignment: CDR1 SGHRS and CDR2 YFSETQ. CDR3 residues: CASSLMPGPFNQPQHF. CDR3 DNA: TGCGCCAGCAGCTTGATGCCGGGACCGTTTAATCAGCCCCAGCATTTT.

This clonotype was found a few times. This sequence joins TRBV2 and TRBJ1-6, with TRBD1 identical over 9 bases. The V gene end was trimmed by 7 bases and the J gene end by 8 bases; junction bases not matched to a gene: 6. The germline V gene has CDR1 SNHLY and CDR2 FYNNEI. The CDR3 is 14 amino acids. Here the CDR3 DNA reads TGTGCCAGCAACAACAGGGGGCCTGATTCACCCCTCCACTTT. It codes for CASNNRGPDSPLHF.

The genes are TRBV7-8 and TRBJ2-2, with a tentative D call TRBD1 (5 bases). Germline V lookup: CDR1 SGHVS, CDR2 FQNEAQ. CDR3 length: 13 amino acids. Trimming removed 5 bases from V and 3 bases from J, with 7 bases in between. CDR3 in amino acids: CASSRQYTGELFF. In nucleotides, the CDR3 is TGTGCCAGCAGCCGACAGTACACCGGGGAGCTGTTTTTT.

This clonotype has a count of ten or more. This chain joins TRBV20-1 and TRBJ1-1; no definite D call. Trimming took 3 bases from V and 0 from J, leaving 11 bases between them. From germline, CDR1 is DFQATT and CDR2 SNEGSKA (reference sequence). The CDR3 length is 14 residues. The CDR3 DNA sequence: TGCAGTGCTAGGGAGTATAAAATGAACACTGAAGCTTTCTTT. It codes for CSAREYKMNTEAFF.

This clonotype appeared a few times. The V gene is TRBV6-2 or TRBV6-3, the J gene TRBJ2-7; 7 bases agree with TRBD2. The J segment lost 0 bases and the V segment lost 6 bases, leaving 11 bases of the junction unmatched. The CDR3 is made up of 16 amino acids. Germline CDR1 is MNHEY and CDR2 is SVGEGT. The DNA of the CDR3 is TGTGCCAGCAGACCCACCCCTAGCGGTAGCTCCTACGAGCAGTACTTC. Translation gives CASRPTPSGSSYEQYF.

The chain carries TRBV7-9 and TRBJ2-4; tentatively, D is TRBD1 (6 bases). The CDR3 has 14 amino acids. In germline, CDR1 is SEHNR, CDR2 FQNEAQ (reference sequence). V was pared by 5 bases and J by 6 bases, with 14 bases between. The CDR3 region has the DNA TGTGCCAGCAGCCTTGATACAGGGATAAACATTCAGTACTTC. Translation gives CASSLDTGINIQYF. Full variable domain (rest looked up from reference TRBV7-9 and TRBJ2-4): DTGVSQNPRHKITKRGQNVTFRCDPISEHNRLYWYRQTLGQGPEFLTYFQNEAQLEKSRLLSDRFSAERPKGSFSTLEIQRTEQGDSAMYLCASSLDTGINIQYFGAGTRLSVL.

In its sample, this clonotype was seen a few times. V is TRBV7-9 and J is TRBJ2-3; D uncertain. Germline values: CDR1 SEHNR, CDR2 FQNEAQ (reference sequence). CDR3 length: 13 residues. V gave up 0 bases and J gave up 5 bases, with 6 bases separating them. Here the CDR3 DNA reads TGTGCCAGCAGCTTAGCGGGCGGAGATACGCAGTATTTT. This encodes CASSLAGGDTQYF. The full variable domain, with the rest looked up from reference TRBV7-9 and TRBJ2-3, is DTGVSQNPRHKITKRGQNVTFRCDPISEHNRLYWYRQTLGQGPEFLTYFQNEAQLEKSRLLSDRFSAERPKGSFSTLEIQRTEQGDSAMYLCASSLAGGDTQYFGPGTRLTVL.

The chain combines TRBV20-1 with TRBJ1-5; D not resolved. V shed 4 bases and J shed 1 base, with 8 bases lying between them. CDR3 size: 13 residues. Germline CDR1 reads DFQATT; CDR2 reads SNEGSKA (reference sequence). The CDR3 sequence: CSANGGSNQPQHF. CDR3 coding DNA: TGCAGTGCTAATGGAGGGAGCAATCAGCCCCAGCATTTT.

The chain couples TRBV12-3 or TRBV12-4 to TRBJ1-2, with TRBD1 identical over 7 bases. The CDR3 contains 14 residues. The V and J ends lost 5 bases and 4 bases, in that order; junction bases with no gene match: 7. CDR3 nucleotides: TGTGCCAGCAGTCCCATGACAGGGATCTATGGCTACACCTTC. Protein sequence: CASSPMTGIYGYTF.

The rearrangement links TRBV11-1 to TRBJ1-2; TRBD1 might be the D (6 bases). The CDR3 has 14 amino acids. From germline, CDR1 is SGHAT and CDR2 FQDESV (reference sequence). V was cut by 3 bases and J by 7 bases, with 15 bases left in between. The CDR3 region is CASSFTAGEAGYTF. CDR3 sequence (DNA): TGTGCCAGCAGCTTTACGGCAGGGGAGGCTGGCTACACCTTC.

The chain employs TRBV5-1 and TRBJ1-1, with 7 bases matching TRBD1. The CDR3 runs to 15 residues. Germline V gene data show CDR1 as SGHRS and CDR2 as YFSETQ. V trimming: 4 bases; J trimming: 1 base; junction bases outside the gene matches: 7. The CDR3 loop is CASSVDRRKNTEAFF. In nucleotides, the CDR3 is TGCGCCAGCAGCGTGGACAGGAGGAAGAACACTGAAGCTTTCTTT.